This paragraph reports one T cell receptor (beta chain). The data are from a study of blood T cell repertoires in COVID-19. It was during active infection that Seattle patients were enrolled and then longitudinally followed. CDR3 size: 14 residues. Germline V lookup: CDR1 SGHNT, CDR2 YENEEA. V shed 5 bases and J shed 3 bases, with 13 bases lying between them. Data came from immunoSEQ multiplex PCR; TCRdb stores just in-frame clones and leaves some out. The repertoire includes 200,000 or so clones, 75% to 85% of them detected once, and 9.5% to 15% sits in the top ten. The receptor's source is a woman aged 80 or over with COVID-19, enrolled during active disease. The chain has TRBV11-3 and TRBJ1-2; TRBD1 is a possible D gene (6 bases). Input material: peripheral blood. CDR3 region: CASSPPDSYYGYTF. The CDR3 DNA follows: TGTGCCAGCAGCCCACCGGACAGCTACTATGGCTACACCTTC.